This T cell receptor beta chain was recorded in a study of graft-versus-host responses after intestinal transplantation. Study as a whole: Once they had received anti-thymocyte globulin induction, all recipients took tacrolimus and steroids for about three years.

Method: immunoSEQ multiplex PCR; TCRdb's copy keeps in-frame clones and lacks some. The sample yields around 25,000 clones, approximately 94% seen once. This CDR3 has 15 residues. The ends were cut back, 6 bases at V and 7 bases at J, with 19 bases in the middle. Germline assignment: CDR1 LNHDA and CDR2 SQIVND (reference sequence). Worth noting for this clone: Antigen specificity is unknown.

Study observations and caveats: GvH clones were found in recipient marrow; some appeared first in ileum or blood. Peak GvH clone levels in circulation were associated with early post-transplant HvG declines. High graft-versus-host to host-versus-graft clonal ratios were seen in allografts of patients with graft-donor T cell macrochimerism.

The TCR sequence derives from a human patient who received an intestinal transplant, so some T cells may come from the graft donor. Sequencing used PBMCs, obtained 156 days after intestinal transplant. The chain carries TRBV19 and TRBJ1-5; a weak D match, TRBD1 (5 bases). In DNA, the CDR3 is TGTGCCAGTAGGCCCCTGGGACCCTTGAACCAGCCCCAGCATTTT. Its protein is CASRPLGPLNQPQHF. Based on the CDR3 plus reference TRBV19 and TRBJ1-5, the full variable domain is DGGITQSPKYLFRKEGQNVTLSCEQNLNHDAMYWYRQDPGQGLRLIYYSQIVNDFQKGDIAEGYSVSREKKESFPLTVTSAQKNPTAFYLCASRPLGPLNQPQHFGDGTRLSIL.